These 31 T cell receptor beta chains originate from one sample sequenced in a study of cytomegalovirus exposure and HLA in healthy donors. 13 Jbeta primers and 60 Vbeta primers were used for the PCR. Libraries were prepared by immunoSEQ multiplex PCR; TCRdb keeps only in-frame clonotypes and omits some of them. Of under 200,000 clones listed, more than 70% are singletons. Sequenced material: PBMCs. The receptors here all came from a woman in her thirties or forties in good health and CMV-seropositive.

The rearrangement joins TRBV19 to TRBJ2-7; 8 nucleotides agree with TRBD2. CDR3 length: 16 residues. V dropped 4 bases and J dropped 7; count of bases not matched to a gene: 15. CDR1 LNHDA and CDR2 SQIVND come from the germline V gene (reference sequence). CDR3 region: CASSKPPREGLREQYF. CDR3 nucleotides: TGTGCCAGTAGTAAACCCCCCCGGGAGGGCCTAAGAGAGCAGTACTTC.

Worth noting for this clone: Within the sample, other DNA sequences also encode this same CDR3. The J gene is TRBJ2-3, the V gene TRBV9; 7 bases are shared with TRBD2. The germline CDR1 and CDR2 sequences are SGDLS and YYNGEE. This CDR3 contains 16 residues. With V trimmed by 0 bases and J by 2 bases, 6 bases remained unmatched. CDR3 bases: TGTGCCAGCAGCGTAGGGGCGGGAGTGTTCACAGATACGCAGTATTTT. Its translation is CASSVGAGVFTDTQYF. Supplemented by reference TRBV9 and TRBJ2-3, the full variable domain reads DSGVTQTPKHLITATGQRVTLRCSPRSGDLSVYWYQQSLDQGLQFLIQYYNGEERAKGNILERFSAQQFPDLHSELNLSSLELGDSALYFCASSVGAGVFTDTQYFGPGTRLTVL.

This chain joins TRBV28 and TRBJ2-3; D is possibly TRBD2 (6 bases). CDR1 MDHEN and CDR2 SYDVKM come from the germline V gene. This CDR3 region has 14 residues. V gave up 7 bases and J gave up 6 bases, with 17 bases separating them. The DNA of the CDR3 is TGTGCCAGCATTGCCGGGGGTTTGTTGGATACGCAGTATTTT. Translation gives CASIAGGLLDTQYF.

The chain links TRBV7-2 to TRBJ1-4, with D possibly TRBD1 on 5 matching bases. Trimming cost V 1 base and J 5 bases, with 5 bases left between them. Germline values: CDR1 SGHTA, CDR2 FQGNSA. CDR3 size: 13 residues. The CDR3: CASSLDRNEKLFF. DNA of the CDR3: TGTGCCAGCAGCTTAGACAGGAATGAAAAACTGTTTTTT.

V and J are TRBV28 and TRBJ2-7; 8 nucleotides match TRBD2. The length of the CDR3 is 15 residues. Germline V gives CDR1 MDHEN, CDR2 SYDVKM. The V and J ends lost 3 bases and 6 bases, in that order; junction bases with no gene match: 10. In nucleotides, the CDR3 is TGTGCCAGCAGTTTCGAGGGACTAGGGTTAGGCGAGCAGTACTTC. Amino acid sequence: CASSFEGLGLGEQYF.

This sequence joins TRBV11-2 and TRBJ2-3; D might be TRBD1 (5 bases). The V gene lost 0 bases and the J gene lost 6 bases, with 10 bases spanning the gap. CDR3 length equals 14 residues. From germline, CDR1 is SGHAT and CDR2 FQNNGV. Here the CDR3 DNA reads TGTGCCAGCAGCTTAGATACCAGGGTCGATACGCAGTATTTT. Its protein is CASSLDTRVDTQYF.

The V gene is TRBV28, the J gene TRBJ1-1, with D uncertain. V was cut by 4 bases and J by 7 bases, with 10 bases left in between. The CDR3 spans 12 residues. Germline lookup yields CDR1 MDHEN and CDR2 SYDVKM. CDR3 sequence: CASSSGPLEAFF. The CDR3 DNA reads TGTGCCAGCAGTTCTGGGCCCCTTGAAGCTTTCTTT.

This clone was detected a few times. The chain combines TRBV2 with TRBJ2-1, with a tentative D call TRBD1 (5 bases). CDR1 is SNHLY and CDR2 is FYNNEI in the germline V gene. V was pared by 4 bases and J by 4 bases, with 14 bases between. The CDR3 loop spans 15 amino acids. This CDR3 is CASSAQGVPYNEQFF. CDR3 DNA sequence: TGTGCCAGCAGTGCACAAGGGGTCCCTTACAATGAGCAGTTCTTC.

This chain joins TRBV7-8 and TRBJ1-6; tentative D call: TRBD1 (6 bases). Germline V CDR1 and CDR2: SGHVS, FQNEAQ. The CDR3 is 17 residues long. V was trimmed by 8 bases and J by 3 bases, leaving 20 bases between them. CDR3 nucleotides: TGTGCCAGCGCCCCTGGGAGGGGGAGCTACTATAATTCACCCCTCCACTTT. The encoded protein is CASAPGRGSYYNSPLHF.

The chain is built from TRBV28 and TRBJ1-2; D not certain. The length of the CDR3 is 14 residues. Germline CDR1 reads MDHEN; CDR2 reads SYDVKM. Trimming pared 6 bases from V and 2 bases from J, leaving 13 bases between. CDR3 nucleotides: TGTGCCAGCAGGTCCCGTGGGCAGAACTATGGCTACACCTTC. Protein sequence: CASRSRGQNYGYTF.

The chain is built from TRBV4-2 and TRBJ2-7; 11 nucleotides agree with TRBD2. The V gene's germline CDR1 is LGHNA and CDR2 YNFKEQ. Losses at the gene ends were 1 base for V and 4 bases for J; bases not matched to a gene: 3. The CDR3 loop spans 15 amino acids. The CDR3 coding sequence is TGTGCCAGCAGCCAAGCTACTAGCGGGAGTTACGAGCAGTACTTC. This translates into CASSQATSGSYEQYF.

The chain is built from TRBV18 and TRBJ2-7; 9 bases fit TRBD1. The germline V gene has CDR1 KGHSH and CDR2 LQKENI. This CDR3 comprises 15 residues. V was clipped by 4 bases and J by 2 bases; unmatched bases: 6. Here the CDR3 DNA reads TGTGCCAGCTCACAGGGGACAGGGACAACCTACGAGCAGTACTTC. Translating gives CASSQGTGTTYEQYF. The full variable domain, its missing parts supplied by reference TRBV18 and TRBJ2-7, is NAGVMQNPRHLVRRRGQEARLRCSPMKGHSHVYWYRQLPEEGLKFMVYLQKENIIDESGMPKERFSAEFPKEGPSILRIQQVVRGDSAAYFCASSQGTGTTYEQYFGPGTRLTVT.

The chain recombines TRBV28 with TRBJ1-1; 7 nucleotides line up with TRBD1. This CDR3 comprises 15 residues. Trimming took 4 bases from V and 2 from J; bases not matched to a gene: 7. In germline, CDR1 is MDHEN, CDR2 SYDVKM. Here the CDR3 DNA reads TGTGCCAGCAGTTGGCACAGGGGCCAAAACACTGAAGCTTTCTTT. Translation: CASSWHRGQNTEAFF.

The V call is TRBV19, the J call TRBJ1-1; D is undetermined. Germline CDR1 is LNHDA and CDR2 is SQIVND (reference sequence). Trimming pared 9 bases from V and 1 base from J, leaving 6 bases between. This CDR3 has 11 residues. CDR3 amino acids: CASHRNTEAFF. In DNA, the CDR3 is TGTGCCAGCCACAGGAACACTGAAGCTTTCTTT.

The chain is built from TRBV7-9 and TRBJ1-1; no definite D call. V shed 1 base and J shed 7 bases, with 13 bases lying between them. Germline CDR1 reads SEHNR; CDR2 reads FQNEAQ (reference sequence). The CDR3 has 14 amino acids. The CDR3 loop reads CASSLVGGGDEAFF. The CDR3 nucleotides read TGTGCCAGCAGCTTAGTAGGAGGAGGAGATGAAGCTTTCTTT.

The chain links TRBV7-3 to TRBJ2-1; 10 nucleotides agree with TRBD2. Germline loops: CDR1 SGHTA, CDR2 FQGTGA. V trimming: 5 bases; J trimming: 9 bases; junction bases outside the gene matches: 19. The CDR3 has 18 residues. CDR3: CASSESGTSVGTLSEQFF. Here the CDR3 DNA reads TGTGCCAGCAGCGAAAGTGGGACTAGCGTAGGCACCTTGAGTGAGCAGTTCTTC.

The chain is built from TRBV7-9 and TRBJ2-7; TRBD1 agrees at 10 bases. V lost 4 bases and J lost 3; bases outside the gene matches: 6. CDR1 is SEHNR, CDR2 FQNEAQ, per germline (reference sequence). The CDR3 runs 15 residues. CDR3 residues: CASSSSRDRGYEQYF. CDR3 bases: TGTGCCAGCAGCTCCAGCCGGGACAGGGGCTACGAGCAGTACTTC.

This clone has more than one count but fewer than ten. The V call is TRBV6-1, the J call TRBJ1-1; unclear D gene. This CDR3 is 15 amino acids long. Germline-derived CDR1 and CDR2 are MNHNS and SASEGT. Trimming removed 3 bases from V and 5 bases from J, with 16 bases in between. CDR3 in DNA: TGTGCCAGCAGTGAGGCGACGGGGTCCGGGACTGAAGCTTTCTTT. Translated, it gives CASSEATGSGTEAFF.

This clone was counted a few times. The chain recombines TRBV6-6 with TRBJ2-7; D is undetermined. V lost 7 bases and J lost 4, with 8 bases in between. This CDR3 comprises 11 residues. Germline loops: CDR1 MNHNY, CDR2 SVGAGI (reference sequence). CDR3: CASKDLYEQYF. The CDR3 bases are TGTGCCAGCAAAGACTTATACGAGCAGTACTTC.

The V gene is TRBV6-1, the J gene TRBJ2-7, with 9 positions matching TRBD1. The CDR3 sequence is 14 residues long. V shed 4 bases and J 1 base; nucleotides not matched to a gene: 2. Germline CDR1 is MNHNS and CDR2 is SASEGT. The chain's CDR3 is CASSVGQGSYEQYF. The CDR3 nucleotides are TGTGCCAGCAGTGTCGGACAGGGGTCCTACGAGCAGTACTTC.

The CDR3 loop is CASSQDRASGSYEQYF. Here the CDR3 DNA reads TGCGCCAGCAGCCAAGATCGTGCTAGCGGGAGTTACGAGCAGTACTTC. The rearrangement uses TRBV4-1 and TRBJ2-7, with 10 bases aligning to TRBD2. The CDR3 has 16 amino acids. V gave up 0 bases and J gave up 4 bases; unmatched junction bases: 6. CDR1 is MGHRA, CDR2 YSYEKL, per germline.

CDR3 coding DNA: TGTGCCAGCAGCAAAGGGACTTCCTACGAGCAGTACTTC. Its translation is CASSKGTSYEQYF. The chain links TRBV21-1 to TRBJ2-7; no DNA check was done on the table's D call, TRBD2. TRBV21-1 is a pseudogene locus. The length of the CDR3 is 13 residues.

This clone was recorded a few times. The gene calls are TRBV6-1 and TRBJ1-5, with 7 bases identical to TRBD1. Germline-derived CDR1 and CDR2 are MNHNS and SASEGT. The length of the CDR3 is 13 residues. Trimming cost V 4 bases and J 9 bases; bases outside gene matches: 6. The CDR3 region has the DNA TGTGCCAGCAGTGTACAGGGGTCTGCGCCCCAGCATTTT. The encoded protein is CASSVQGSAPQHF.

This clone has more than one count but fewer than ten. The rearrangement uses TRBV19 and TRBJ1-1, with D uncertain. CDR3 length: 15 amino acids. V was pared by 5 bases and J by 3 bases, with 16 bases between. Germline CDR1 LNHDA, CDR2 SQIVND (reference sequence). The CDR3: CASSSLTSSHTEAFF. The CDR3 DNA is TGTGCCAGTAGTTCGTTGACTAGTAGCCACACTGAAGCTTTCTTT.

The table lists this clone with a few counts. This chain connects TRBV6-6 to TRBJ1-2; D ambiguous. Looked up from germline, CDR1 is MNHNY and CDR2 is SVGAGI (reference sequence). Trimming took 2 bases from V and 6 from J, leaving 7 bases between them. The CDR3 length is 12 residues. The CDR3, as DNA: TGTGCCAGCAGTTACGAACAGCATGGCTACACCTTC. Protein product: CASSYEQHGYTF.

The rearrangement uses TRBV5-1 and TRBJ2-2; D is perhaps TRBD1 (6 bases). The CDR3 covers 15 residues. Germline V gene data show CDR1 as SGHRS and CDR2 as YFSETQ. Trimming stripped 0 bases from V and 1 base from J, with 7 bases between. The CDR3 here is CASSLGGQNTGELFF. CDR3 nucleotides: TGCGCCAGCAGCTTGGGGGGACAGAACACCGGGGAGCTGTTTTTT. Full variable domain (outside the CDR3, taken from reference TRBV5-1 and TRBJ2-2): KAGVTQTPRYLIKTRGQQVTLSCSPISGHRSVSWYQQTPGQGLQFLFEYFSETQRNKGNFPGRFSGRQFSNSRSEMNVSTLELGDSALYLCASSLGGQNTGELFFGEGSRLTVL.

V is TRBV6-6 and J is TRBJ2-7; 7 positions match TRBD1. Losses at the gene ends were 6 bases for V and 5 bases for J; bases not matched to a gene: 13. Germline CDR1 is MNHNY and CDR2 is SVGAGI (reference sequence). This CDR3 is 15 amino acids long. Written as DNA, the CDR3 is TGTGCCAGCAGCTCCCCGGACAGGTCGGTAGACGAGCAGTACTTC. This encodes CASSSPDRSVDEQYF.

This clone has only a few counts. The rearrangement uses TRBV6-5 and TRBJ1-1; 9 bases map to TRBD1. The J segment lost 5 bases and the V segment lost 4 bases, leaving 8 bases of the junction unmatched. In germline, CDR1 is MNHEY, CDR2 SVGAGI. This CDR3 is 15 amino acids long. As DNA, the CDR3 is TGTGCCAGCAGTTGGGACAGGGCAGGGGTAACTGAAGCTTTCTTT. Its protein product is CASSWDRAGVTEAFF.

Remarks on this clone: The junction and the germline gene differ at one end; a read error may be behind it. The chain combines TRBV9 with TRBJ1-2; D is unresolved. Germline V gene sequence: CDR1 SGDLS, CDR2 YYNGEE. The CDR3 runs to 15 residues. CDR3 residues: CASSPLGINDYGYTF. The DNA for the CDR3 is TGTGCCAGCAGCCCCCTGGGGATCAACGACTACGGCTACACCTTC. Complete variable domain (other parts from reference TRBV9 and TRBJ1-2): DSGVTQTPKHLITATGQRVTLRCSPRSGDLSVYWYQQSLDQGLQFLIQYYNGEERAKGNILERFSAQQFPDLHSELNLSSLELGDSALYFCASSPLGINDYGYTFGSGTRLTVV.

The rearrangement joins TRBV15 to TRBJ2-1, with 7 positions matching TRBD1. Germline CDR1 reads LNHNV; CDR2 reads YYDKDF (reference sequence). CDR3 size: 15 residues. V lost 5 bases, J lost 8 bases, and 12 bases stayed unmatched. CDR3 sequence reads: CATSPSPGTGDEQFF. For the CDR3, the DNA is TGTGCCACCAGCCCTTCCCCAGGTACAGGGGATGAGCAGTTCTTC.

This clone was seen only a few times. The chain joins TRBV7-2 to TRBJ2-1, with D tentatively TRBD2 (5 bases). CDR3 length: 15 amino acids. CDR1 SGHTA and CDR2 FQGNSA come from the germline V gene. The germline V and J ends were trimmed by 4 bases and 8 bases, with 18 bases remaining between them. CDR3 region: CASSSAPKEVDEQFF. As DNA, the CDR3 is TGTGCCAGCAGCTCGGCCCCGAAGGAGGTCGATGAGCAGTTCTTC.